Presented here are 5 T cell receptor beta chains from one specimen sequenced in a study of blood T cell repertoires in COVID-19. Sequencing used immunoSEQ multiplex PCR; TCRdb keeps in-frame clones, though not all of them. The sample contains fewer than 130,000 clones, around nine tenths of which appear only once. Sequencing used peripheral blood. Receptors originate from a woman aged 45-65 years with acute or convalescent COVID-19.

This chain connects TRBV15 to TRBJ1-5; D is undetermined. V lost 11 bases, J lost 5 bases, and 13 bases lay in between. Germline V lookup: CDR1 LNHNV, CDR2 YYDKDF (reference sequence). CDR3 size: 12 residues. The CDR3 loop is CASGLGYQPQHF. CDR3 in DNA: TGTGCCTCGGGATTGGGATATCAGCCCCAGCATTTT.

The chain recombines TRBV23-1 with TRBJ2-1; D not certain. TRBV23-1 is filed as an ORF, its function uncertain. V lost 3 bases and J 7 bases, leaving 7 bases between the germline ends. CDR3 length equals 12 residues. CDR3 region: CASSHPKNEQFF. In DNA, the CDR3 is TGCGCCAGCAGTCACCCTAAGAATGAGCAGTTCTTC.

The V call is TRBV29-1, the J call TRBJ2-7, with a weak D call TRBD2 (6 bases). CDR3 length equals 15 residues. V lost 7 bases, J lost 0 bases, and 19 bases lay in between. Germline V gives CDR1 SQVTM, CDR2 ANQGSEA. CDR3 residues: CSGALGGLNSYEQYF. The CDR3, as DNA: TGCAGCGGCGCTCTGGGGGGACTGAACTCCTACGAGCAGTACTTC.

The genes are TRBV19 and TRBJ2-3, with a tentative D call TRBD2 (5 bases). Germline V gene lookup returns CDR1 LNHDA and CDR2 SQIVND (reference sequence). V was pared by 5 bases and J by 2 bases, with 11 bases between. The CDR3 loop spans 14 amino acids. The CDR3 DNA reads TGTGCCAGTAGTTTTAGCGCAGTCACAGATACGCAGTATTTT. Protein product: CASSFSAVTDTQYF.

The CDR3 DNA reads as TGCGCCAGCAGCTTGGAGGCAGGGCTGGCGAACACTGAAGCTTTCTTT. Amino acid sequence: CASSLEAGLANTEAFF. The chain links TRBV5-1 to TRBJ1-1; D is possibly TRBD1 (5 bases). V was pared by 0 bases and J by 1 base, with 13 bases between. Germline lookup yields CDR1 SGHRS and CDR2 YFSETQ. This CDR3 is built from 16 residues.